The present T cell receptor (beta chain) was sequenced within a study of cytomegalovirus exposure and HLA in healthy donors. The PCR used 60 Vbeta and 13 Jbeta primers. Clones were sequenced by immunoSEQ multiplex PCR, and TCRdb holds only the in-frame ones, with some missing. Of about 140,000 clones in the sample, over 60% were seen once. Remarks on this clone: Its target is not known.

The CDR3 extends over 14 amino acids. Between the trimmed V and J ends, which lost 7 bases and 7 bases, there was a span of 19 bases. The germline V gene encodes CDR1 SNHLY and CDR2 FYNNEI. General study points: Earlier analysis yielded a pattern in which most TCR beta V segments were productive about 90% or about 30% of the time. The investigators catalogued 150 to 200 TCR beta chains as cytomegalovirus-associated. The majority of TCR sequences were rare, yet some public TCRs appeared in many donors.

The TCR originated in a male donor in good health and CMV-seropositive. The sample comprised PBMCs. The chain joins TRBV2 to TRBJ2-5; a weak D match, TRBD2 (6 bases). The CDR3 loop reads CASTWSGVRWTQYF. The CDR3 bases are TGTGCCAGCACCTGGTCGGGGGTTAGGTGGACCCAGTACTTC.